This T cell receptor beta chain was identified during a study of CD8 T cells in Susac syndrome. CD8+ and CD4+ blood T cells underwent TCR beta sequencing. A quantity of roughly 0.5 to 1 ug RNA underwent reverse transcription using random hexamers. TCRdb re-called the immunoSEQ multiplex PCR reads through MiXCR, storing one row per CDR3 protein. This sample has 150,000 or so distinct CDR3 sequences, with about 93% found just once. Germline V gene sequence: CDR1 MNHEY, CDR2 SMNVEV (reference sequence). The CDR3 is 15 amino acids. Deletions cut 5 bases from V and 8 bases from J, with 18 bases between. This chain links TRBV27 with TRBJ1-4; D is possibly TRBD1 (6 bases). Material: CD4+ T cells from PBMCs. The clonotype was recovered from a human donor in good health. In nucleotides, the CDR3 is TGTGCCAGCAGTCAACTGTCAGGGGTGGGGGAAAAACTGTTTTTT. It specifies CASSQLSGVGEKLFF.